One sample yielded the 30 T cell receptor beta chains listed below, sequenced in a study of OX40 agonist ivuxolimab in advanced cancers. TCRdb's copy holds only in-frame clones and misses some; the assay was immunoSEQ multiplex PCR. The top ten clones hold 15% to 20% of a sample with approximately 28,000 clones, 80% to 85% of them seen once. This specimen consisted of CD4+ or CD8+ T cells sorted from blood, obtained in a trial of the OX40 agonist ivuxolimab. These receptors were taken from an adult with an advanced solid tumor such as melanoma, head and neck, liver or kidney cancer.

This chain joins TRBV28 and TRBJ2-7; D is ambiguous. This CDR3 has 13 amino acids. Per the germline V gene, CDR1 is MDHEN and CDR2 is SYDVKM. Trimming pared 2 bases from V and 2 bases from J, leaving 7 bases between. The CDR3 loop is CASSLGTAYEQYF. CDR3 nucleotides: TGTGCCAGCAGTTTAGGAACAGCCTACGAGCAGTACTTC.

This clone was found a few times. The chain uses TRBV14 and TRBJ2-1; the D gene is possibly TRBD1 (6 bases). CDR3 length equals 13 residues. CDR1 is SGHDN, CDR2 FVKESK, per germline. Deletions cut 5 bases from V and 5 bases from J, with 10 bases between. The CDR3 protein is CASSYQGHNEQFF. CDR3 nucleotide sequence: TGTGCCAGCAGCTATCAGGGGCACAATGAGCAGTTCTTC.

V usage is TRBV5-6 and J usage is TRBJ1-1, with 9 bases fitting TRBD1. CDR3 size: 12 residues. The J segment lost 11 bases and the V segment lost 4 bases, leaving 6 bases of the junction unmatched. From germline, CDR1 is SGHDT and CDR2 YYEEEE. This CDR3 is CASSPGQGNAFF. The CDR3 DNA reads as TGTGCCAGCAGCCCCGGACAGGGGAACGCTTTCTTT.

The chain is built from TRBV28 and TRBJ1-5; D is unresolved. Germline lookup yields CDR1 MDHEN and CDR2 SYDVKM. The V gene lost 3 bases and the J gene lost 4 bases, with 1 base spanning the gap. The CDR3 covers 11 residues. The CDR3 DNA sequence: TGTGCCAGCAGTTTGAATCAGCCCCAGCATTTT. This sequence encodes CASSLNQPQHF.

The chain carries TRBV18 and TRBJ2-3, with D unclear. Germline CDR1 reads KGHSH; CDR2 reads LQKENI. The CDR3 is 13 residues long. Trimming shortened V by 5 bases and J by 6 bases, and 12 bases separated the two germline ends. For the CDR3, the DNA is TGTGCCAGCTCATCTACCGGTGGCGATACGCAGTATTTT. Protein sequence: CASSSTGGDTQYF.

The CDR3 region has the DNA TGTGCCAGCAGGCCGGGGAACACCGGGGAGCTGTTTTTT. Protein sequence: CASRPGNTGELFF. The chain uses TRBV27 and TRBJ2-2; D unresolved. V shed 6 bases and J shed 1 base, with 6 bases lying between them. This CDR3 contains 13 residues. Looked up from germline, CDR1 is MNHEY and CDR2 is SMNVEV (reference sequence).

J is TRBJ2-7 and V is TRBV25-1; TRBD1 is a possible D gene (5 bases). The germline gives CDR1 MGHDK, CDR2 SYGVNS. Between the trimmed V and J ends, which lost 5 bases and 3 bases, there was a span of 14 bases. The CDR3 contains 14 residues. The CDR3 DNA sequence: TGTGCCAGCAGTAATAGGGCAGGGCTCTACGAGCAGTACTTC. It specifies CASSNRAGLYEQYF.

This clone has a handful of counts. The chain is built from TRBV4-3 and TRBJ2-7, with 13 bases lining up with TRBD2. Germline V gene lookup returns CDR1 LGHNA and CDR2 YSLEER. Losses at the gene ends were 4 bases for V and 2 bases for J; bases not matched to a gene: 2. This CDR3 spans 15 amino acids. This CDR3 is CASSLGTSGTYEQYF. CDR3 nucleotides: TGCGCCAGCAGCCTCGGGACTAGCGGGACCTACGAGCAGTACTTC.

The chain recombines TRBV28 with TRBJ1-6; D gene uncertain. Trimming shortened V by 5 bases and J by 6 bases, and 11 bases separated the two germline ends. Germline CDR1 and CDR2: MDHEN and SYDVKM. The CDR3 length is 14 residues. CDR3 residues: CASSPFKVNSPLHF. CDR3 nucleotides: TGTGCCAGCAGTCCATTTAAAGTTAATTCACCCCTCCACTTT.

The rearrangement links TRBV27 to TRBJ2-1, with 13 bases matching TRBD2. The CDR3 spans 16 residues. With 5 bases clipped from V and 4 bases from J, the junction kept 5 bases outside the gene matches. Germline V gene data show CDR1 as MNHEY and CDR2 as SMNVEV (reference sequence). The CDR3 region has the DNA TGTGCCAGCAGTCCGACTAGCGGGGGGCCTTACAATGAGCAGTTCTTC. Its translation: CASSPTSGGPYNEQFF.

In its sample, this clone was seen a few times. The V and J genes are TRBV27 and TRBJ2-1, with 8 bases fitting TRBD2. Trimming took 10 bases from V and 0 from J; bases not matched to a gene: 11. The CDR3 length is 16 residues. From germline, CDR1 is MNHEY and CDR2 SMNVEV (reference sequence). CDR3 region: CANRLANNFSYNEQFF. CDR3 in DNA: TGTGCCAACCGACTAGCGAATAACTTCTCCTACAATGAGCAGTTCTTC.

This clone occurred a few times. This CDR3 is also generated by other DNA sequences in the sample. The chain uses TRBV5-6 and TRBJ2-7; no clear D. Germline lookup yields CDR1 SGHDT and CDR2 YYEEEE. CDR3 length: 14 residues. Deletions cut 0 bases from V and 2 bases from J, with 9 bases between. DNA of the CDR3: TGTGCCAGCAGCTTGGGTGGACGGGCCTACGAGCAGTACTTC. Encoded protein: CASSLGGRAYEQYF.

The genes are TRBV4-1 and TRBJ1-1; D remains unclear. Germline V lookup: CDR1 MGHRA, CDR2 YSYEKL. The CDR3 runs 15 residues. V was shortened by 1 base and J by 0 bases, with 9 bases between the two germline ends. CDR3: CASSQVAQLNTEAFF. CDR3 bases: TGCGCCAGCAGCCAAGTGGCACAGTTGAACACTGAAGCTTTCTTT.

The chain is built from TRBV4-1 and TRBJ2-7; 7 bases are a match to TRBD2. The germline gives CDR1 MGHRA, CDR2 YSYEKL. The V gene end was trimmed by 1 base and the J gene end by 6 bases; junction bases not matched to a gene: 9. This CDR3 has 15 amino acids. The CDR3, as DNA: TGCGCCAGCAGCCAAGCGGCGGGAGTGGGGCTCGAGCAGTACTTC. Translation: CASSQAAGVGLEQYF.

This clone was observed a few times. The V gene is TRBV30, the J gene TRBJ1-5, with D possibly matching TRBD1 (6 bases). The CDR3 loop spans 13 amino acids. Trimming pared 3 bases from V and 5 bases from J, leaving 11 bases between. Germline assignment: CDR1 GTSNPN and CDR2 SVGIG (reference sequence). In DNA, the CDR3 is TGTGCCTGGAGCGGAGGGGGGTATCAGCCCCAGCATTTT. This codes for CAWSGGGYQPQHF.

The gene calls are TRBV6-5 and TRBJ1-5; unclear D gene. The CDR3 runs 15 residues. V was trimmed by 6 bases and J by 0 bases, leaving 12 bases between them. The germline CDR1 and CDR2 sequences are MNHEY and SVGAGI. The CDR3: CASSFSVYSNQPQHF. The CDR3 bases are TGTGCCAGCAGCTTCAGTGTTTATAGCAATCAGCCCCAGCATTTT.

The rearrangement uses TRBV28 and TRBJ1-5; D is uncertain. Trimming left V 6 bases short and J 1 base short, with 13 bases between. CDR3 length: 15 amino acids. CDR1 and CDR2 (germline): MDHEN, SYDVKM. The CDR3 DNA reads TGTGCCAGCAGGATATCAGGCGTGAGCAATCAGCCCCAGCATTTT. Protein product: CASRISGVSNQPQHF.

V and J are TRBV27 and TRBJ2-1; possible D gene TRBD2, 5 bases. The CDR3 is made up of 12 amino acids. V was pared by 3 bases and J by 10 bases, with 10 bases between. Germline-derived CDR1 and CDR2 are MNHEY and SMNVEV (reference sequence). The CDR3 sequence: CASSFLAGEQFF. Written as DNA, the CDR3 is TGTGCCAGCAGTTTTCTAGCTGGGGAGCAGTTCTTC.

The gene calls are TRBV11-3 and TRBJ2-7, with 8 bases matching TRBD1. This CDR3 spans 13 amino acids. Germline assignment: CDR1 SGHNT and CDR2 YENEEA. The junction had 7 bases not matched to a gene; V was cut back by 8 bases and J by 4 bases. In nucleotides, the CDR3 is TGTGCCAGCGGGGGACAGGAGCAATACGAGCAGTACTTC. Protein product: CASGGQEQYEQYF.

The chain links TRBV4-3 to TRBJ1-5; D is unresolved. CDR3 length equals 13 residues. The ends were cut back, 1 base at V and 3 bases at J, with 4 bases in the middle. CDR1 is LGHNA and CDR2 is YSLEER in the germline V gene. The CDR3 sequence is CASSQGTNQPQHF. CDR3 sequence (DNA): TGCGCCAGCAGCCAAGGGACCAATCAGCCCCAGCATTTT.

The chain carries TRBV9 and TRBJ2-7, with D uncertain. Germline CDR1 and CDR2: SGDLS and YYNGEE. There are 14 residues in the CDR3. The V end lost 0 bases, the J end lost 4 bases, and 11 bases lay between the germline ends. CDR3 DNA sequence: TGTGCCAGCAGCGTAGCCAGTAGTGCATACGAGCAGTACTTC. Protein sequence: CASSVASSAYEQYF.

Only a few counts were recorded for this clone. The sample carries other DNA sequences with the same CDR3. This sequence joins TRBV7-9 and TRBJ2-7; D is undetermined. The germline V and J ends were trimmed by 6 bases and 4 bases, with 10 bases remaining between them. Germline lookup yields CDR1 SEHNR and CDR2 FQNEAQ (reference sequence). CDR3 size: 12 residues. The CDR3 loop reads CASSPASYEQYF. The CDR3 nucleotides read TGTGCCAGCAGTCCGGCTTCATACGAGCAGTACTTC.

The CDR3 here is CASSVLGNYGYTF. The CDR3, as DNA: TGTGCCAGCAGCGTACTGGGGAACTATGGCTACACCTTC. The chain recombines TRBV9 with TRBJ1-2; D not resolved. CDR1 SGDLS and CDR2 YYNGEE come from the germline V gene. Trimming left V 1 base short and J 2 bases short, with 6 bases between. There are 13 residues in the CDR3.

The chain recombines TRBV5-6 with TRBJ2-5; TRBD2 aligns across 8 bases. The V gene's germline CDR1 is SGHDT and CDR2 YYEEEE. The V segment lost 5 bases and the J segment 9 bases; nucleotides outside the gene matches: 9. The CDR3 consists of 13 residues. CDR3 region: CASSPGGAEAQYF. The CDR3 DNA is TGTGCCAGCAGTCCCGGGGGGGCTGAGGCCCAGTACTTC.

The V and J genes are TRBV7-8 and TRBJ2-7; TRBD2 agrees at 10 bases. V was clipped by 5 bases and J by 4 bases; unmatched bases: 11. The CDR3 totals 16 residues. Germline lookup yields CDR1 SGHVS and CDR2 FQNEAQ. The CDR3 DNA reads TGTGCCAGCAGCCAAAATGTAGCGGGAGGTGTTTACGAGCAGTACTTC. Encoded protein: CASSQNVAGGVYEQYF. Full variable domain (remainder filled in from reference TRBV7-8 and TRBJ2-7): GAGVSQSPRYKVAKRGQDVALRCDPISGHVSLFWYQQALGQGPEFLTYFQNEAQLDKSGLPSDRFFAERPEGSVSTLKIQRTQQEDSAVYLCASSQNVAGGVYEQYFGPGTRLTVT.

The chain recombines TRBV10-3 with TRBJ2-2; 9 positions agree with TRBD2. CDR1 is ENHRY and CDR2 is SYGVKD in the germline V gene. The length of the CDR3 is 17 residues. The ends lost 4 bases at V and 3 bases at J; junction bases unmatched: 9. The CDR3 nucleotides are TGTGCCATCAGTGCAACCGGGACTAGCTTCTACACCGGGGAGCTGTTTTTT. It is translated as CAISATGTSFYTGELFF.

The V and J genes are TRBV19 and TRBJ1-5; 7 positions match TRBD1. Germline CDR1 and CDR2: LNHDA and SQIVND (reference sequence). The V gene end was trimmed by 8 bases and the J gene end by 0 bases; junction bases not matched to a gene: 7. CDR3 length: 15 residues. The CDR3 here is CASRFGTASNQPQHF. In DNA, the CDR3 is TGTGCCAGTCGATTTGGGACAGCTAGCAATCAGCCCCAGCATTTT.

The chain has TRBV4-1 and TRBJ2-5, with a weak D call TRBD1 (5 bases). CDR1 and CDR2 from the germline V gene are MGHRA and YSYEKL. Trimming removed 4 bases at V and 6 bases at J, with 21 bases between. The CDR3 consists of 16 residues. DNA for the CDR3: TGCGCCAGCAGCCCCTATTTACAGGACCTCCGACAGACCCAGTACTTC. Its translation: CASSPYLQDLRQTQYF.

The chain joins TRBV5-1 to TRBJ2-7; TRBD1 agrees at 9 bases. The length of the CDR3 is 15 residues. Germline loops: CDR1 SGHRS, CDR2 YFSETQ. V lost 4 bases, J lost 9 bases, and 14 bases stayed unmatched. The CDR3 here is CASSPGQGTYEGQYF. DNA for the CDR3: TGCGCCAGCAGCCCGGGACAGGGTACCTACGAGGGGCAGTACTTC. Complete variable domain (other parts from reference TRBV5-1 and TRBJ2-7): KAGVTQTPRYLIKTRGQQVTLSCSPISGHRSVSWYQQTPGQGLQFLFEYFSETQRNKGNFPGRFSGRQFSNSRSEMNVSTLELGDSALYLCASSPGQGTYEGQYFGPGTRLTVT.

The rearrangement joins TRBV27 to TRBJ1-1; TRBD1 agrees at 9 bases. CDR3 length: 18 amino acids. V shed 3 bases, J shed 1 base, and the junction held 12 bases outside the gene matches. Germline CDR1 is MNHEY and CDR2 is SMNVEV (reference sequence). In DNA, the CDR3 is TGTGCCAGCAGTTTCAGGTCCGGGACAGGGCGAGGGAACACTGAAGCTTTCTTT. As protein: CASSFRSGTGRGNTEAFF.